These T cell receptor beta chains were read from a single sample in a study of blood T cell repertoires in COVID-19. TCRdb's table, derived via immunoSEQ multiplex PCR, lists solely in-frame clones and lacks some. Altogether about 180,000 clones are present, more than 70% being singletons, with the ten largest covering more than 3.5%. The sequencing sample was made of peripheral blood. The receptors stem from a woman in her thirties with acute or convalescent COVID-19. CDR3s include the opening cysteine and the closing phenylalanine or tryptophan. A D gene is named only where the DNA matches it firmly. Size is stated for part of the rows, as once, few or many counts, or as a class when the clone is expanded.

>-|TRBV29-1|-|TRBJ1-2
CSGSDGYGYTF
TGCAGCGGCAGCGACGGTTATGGCTACACCTTC
>-|TRBV11-2|-|TRBJ1-6
CASSLDQGNSPLHF
TGTGCCAGCAGCTTAGATCAGGGGAATTCACCCCTCCACTTT
>-|TRBV9|TRBD2|TRBJ2-5
CASSEIAGEGTQYF
TGTGCCAGCAGCGAAATAGCGGGAGAGGGGACCCAGTACTTC
>-|TRBV29-1|-|TRBJ2-1
CSVALNEQFF
TGCAGCGTTGCCTTAAATGAGCAGTTCTTC
>-|TRBV30|-|TRBJ2-1
CAWYRAPFEQFF
TGTGCCTGGTATCGAGCTCCGTTTGAGCAGTTCTTC
>-|TRBV7-9|TRBD2|TRBJ2-5
CASKPLAGGQETQYF
TGTGCCAGCAAACCTCTAGCGGGAGGACAAGAGACCCAGTACTTC
>-|TRBV18|-|TRBJ1-2
CASSPGGGTNNYGYTF
TGTGCCAGCTCACCAGGGGGAGGCACTAATAACTATGGCTACACCTTC
>few|TRBV3-1/TRBV3-2|-|TRBJ2-1
CASSQGLINEQFF
TGTGCCAGCAGCCAAGGACTGATCAATGAGCAGTTCTTC
>-|TRBV10-1|-|TRBJ2-3
CARASWDSQVTDTQYF
TGCGCCAGGGCCAGCTGGGACTCTCAAGTGACAGATACGCAGTATTTT
>once|TRBV6-5|TRBD1|TRBJ1-5
CASSWDRGSGQPQHF
TGTGCCAGCAGTTGGGACAGGGGATCGGGTCAGCCCCAGCATTTT
>-|TRBV6-5|-|TRBJ2-1
CASSRSGDSYNEQFF
TGTGCCAGCAGCCGAAGCGGAGACTCCTACAATGAGCAGTTCTTC
>-|TRBV3-1/TRBV3-2|-|TRBJ2-7
CASSSPGPGTYEQYF
TGTGCCAGCAGCTCTCCGGGTCCGGGGACCTACGAGCAGTACTTC
>-|TRBV30|-|TRBJ1-2
CAWLDSRGYTF
TGTGCCTGGTTGGACTCGCGTGGCTACACCTTC
>once|TRBV7-9|-|TRBJ2-3
CASSLHRGSTDTQYF
TGTGCCAGCAGCCTGCATCGGGGGAGCACAGATACGCAGTATTTT
>-|TRBV6-5|-|TRBJ1-2
CASSSAAAPYGYTF
TGTGCCAGCAGTTCCGCGGCGGCTCCCTATGGCTACACCTTC
>once|TRBV28|-|TRBJ1-2
CASEDSSWYGYTF
TGTGCCAGCGAGGACAGCTCGTGGTATGGCTACACCTTC
>-|TRBV9|-|TRBJ1-5
CASSVDSFQPQHF
TGTGCCAGCAGCGTCGACAGTTTTCAGCCCCAGCATTTT
>-|TRBV28|-|TRBJ2-7
CASKLTENEQYF
TGTGCCAGCAAACTGACAGAGAACGAGCAGTACTTC
>-|TRBV18|-|TRBJ2-7
CASSPDSSEQYF
TGTGCCAGCTCACCGGACAGTTCCGAGCAGTACTTC
>-|TRBV28|-|TRBJ1-1
CASSSVGPEAFF
TGTGCCAGCAGTTCGGTGGGGCCTGAAGCTTTCTTT
>-|TRBV5-1|TRBD2|TRBJ2-1
CASSLRFRLADIYNEQFF
TGCGCCAGCAGCTTGAGGTTCCGACTAGCGGATATATACAATGAGCAGTTCTTC
>-|TRBV18|-|TRBJ2-5
CASSPPPRETQYF
TGTGCCAGCTCACCGCCCCCACGGGAGACCCAGTACTTC
>-|TRBV5-4|TRBD2|TRBJ2-1
CASSFGGRGGDYNEQFF
TGTGCCAGCAGCTTCGGAGGACGGGGGGGCGATTACAATGAGCAGTTCTTC
>-|TRBV19|-|TRBJ1-4
CASKNRPSGKLFF
TGTGCCAGTAAAAACAGGCCCTCCGGAAAACTGTTTTTT
>few|TRBV7-8|TRBD1|TRBJ1-2
CASSQTGTVYGYTF
TGTGCCAGCAGCCAAACCGGGACAGTCTATGGCTACACCTTC
>-|TRBV7-2|-|TRBJ2-1
CASSRTGYEQFF
TGTGCCAGCAGTCGCACAGGGTATGAGCAGTTCTTC
>-|TRBV4-2|-|TRBJ1-4
CASSQETRGLREKLFF
TGTGCCAGCAGCCAAGAGACTCGAGGCTTGCGGGAAAAACTGTTTTTT
>-|TRBV7-9|-|TRBJ2-2
CASSLGAGQELFF
TGTGCCAGCAGCTTAGGAGCGGGACAGGAGCTGTTTTTT
>-|TRBV10-2|-|TRBJ1-2
CASSEFKDINGYTF
TGCGCCAGCAGTGAGTTTAAGGACATAAATGGCTACACCTTC
>-|TRBV9|TRBD2|TRBJ2-1
CASSARQATSGRSYNEQFF
TGTGCCAGCAGCGCCCGTCAAGCAACTAGCGGGAGATCCTACAATGAGCAGTTCTTC
>-|TRBV28|-|TRBJ1-5
CASSLPRGPQHF
TGTGCCAGCAGTTTACCTAGGGGGCCCCAGCATTTT
>-|TRBV28|-|TRBJ1-2
CASRKSGRHGYTF
TGTGCCAGTCGAAAATCAGGGAGGCATGGCTACACCTTC
>-|TRBV5-5|-|TRBJ1-2
CASSYRSGDMGYTF
TGTGCCAGCAGCTACCGTTCAGGGGATATGGGCTACACCTTC